A selection of T cell receptor beta chains follows, all from one sample in a study of molecular identifiers for immune sequencing clone quantification. TCRdb reprocessed the PCR reads via MiXCR and lists one record per CDR3 protein. Here the sample spans about 300,000 distinct CDR3 sequences, about 20% being singletons. Sequenced sample: naive CD8+ T cells from blood, with Jurkat cell RNA spiked in. The receptor source for this set is a human donor in good health. Some libraries in this study had Jurkat cell RNA spiked in. CDR3s include the opening cysteine and the closing phenylalanine or tryptophan. D genes are given only for firm matches. Some rows mark clone size as missing; the rest say once, few, many or name a class of expanded clone.

CDR3aa | CDR3nt | v_gene | d_gene | abundance | j_gene
CASSPSVSVTDTQYF | TGTGCCAGCAGCCCATCGGTCTCCGTAACAGATACGCAGTATTTT | TRBV7-9 | NA | NA | TRBJ2-3
CASDDSWTSYGYTF | TGTGCCAGTGACGACTCCTGGACATCCTATGGCTACACCTTC | TRBV6-2/TRBV6-3 | NA | many | TRBJ1-2
CAISDPPDYNEQFF | TGTGCCATCAGTGATCCTCCCGACTACAATGAGCAGTTCTTC | TRBV10-3 | NA | NA | TRBJ2-1
CSARPNTGGDIQYF | TGCAGTGCTAGACCAAATACAGGGGGTGACATTCAGTACTTC | TRBV20-1 | TRBD1 | many | TRBJ2-4
CASSLVRSSSYEQYF | TGTGCCAGCAGCTTGGTTCGTTCAAGCTCCTACGAGCAGTACTTC | TRBV5-6 | NA | NA | TRBJ2-7
CSVDVFGETQYF | TGCAGCGTTGACGTGTTTGGAGAGACCCAGTACTTC | TRBV29-1 | NA | many | TRBJ2-5
CASATDLSYNEQFF | TGTGCCAGCGCGACAGACCTTTCCTACAATGAGCAGTTCTTC | TRBV7-9 | NA | NA | TRBJ2-1
CASSQDYPGGYEQYF | TGCGCCAGCAGCCAAGATTACCCAGGGGGCTACGAGCAGTACTTC | TRBV4-3 | TRBD1 | NA | TRBJ2-7
CASSSLENEQFF | TGTGCCAGCAGTTCCTTAGAAAATGAGCAGTTCTTC | TRBV12-3/TRBV12-4 | NA | NA | TRBJ2-1
CASSLAWSYEQYF | TGTGCCAGCAGCTTGGCGTGGAGCTACGAGCAGTACTTC | TRBV5-6 | NA | many | TRBJ2-7
CASSQDLPEKNTEAFF | TGTGCCAGCAGCCAAGATTTGCCGGAGAAGAACACTGAAGCTTTCTTT | TRBV3-1 | NA | many | TRBJ1-1
CASSRRAYNEQFF | TGTGCCAGCAGTCGGAGAGCCTACAATGAGCAGTTCTTC | TRBV27 | NA | few | TRBJ2-1
CASSLGTGAGETQYF | TGTGCCAGCAGCTTAGGAACGGGGGCCGGGGAGACCCAGTACTTC | TRBV11-2 | NA | many | TRBJ2-5
CASSSTTGTGDNEQYF | TGTGCCAGTAGTTCTACAACCGGGACAGGGGATAACGAGCAGTACTTC | TRBV19 | TRBD1 | many | TRBJ2-7
CSAPPAWDPSYEQYF | TGCAGTGCCCCGCCCGCGTGGGATCCCTCCTACGAGCAGTACTTC | TRBV20-1 | NA | many | TRBJ2-7
CASSEGLAGGEGLF | TGTGCCAGCAGCGAGGGACTAGCGGGGGGGGAAGGGCTCTTC | TRBV12-3/TRBV12-4 | TRBD2 | few | TRBJ2-1
CASSLFEKLFF | TGTGCCAGCAGCTTATTTGAAAAACTGTTTTTT | TRBV7-9 | NA | many | TRBJ1-4
CASSISIGSWTVRTANTGELFF | TGTGCCAGTAGTATATCGATAGGTAGTTGGACAGTTAGAACCGCGAACACCGGGGAGCTGTTTTTT | TRBV19 | NA | NA | TRBJ2-2
CASRRANSPLHF | TGTGCCAGCAGGAGGGCGAATTCACCCCTCCACTTT | TRBV6-2/TRBV6-3 | NA | many | TRBJ1-6
CASSYPPLIGGTDTQYF | TGTGCCAGCAGTTACCCTCCACTCATCGGGGGCACAGATACGCAGTATTTT | TRBV6-2/TRBV6-3 | NA | few | TRBJ2-3
CASSSGLQETQYF | TGTGCCAGCAGTTCGGGACTTCAAGAGACCCAGTACTTC | TRBV6-5 | NA | many | TRBJ2-5
CASSEVAGSSYEQYF | TGTGCCAGCAGTGAAGTAGCCGGGAGCTCCTACGAGCAGTACTTC | TRBV2 | NA | NA | TRBJ2-7
CAWSKRTGKHQPQHF | TGTGCCTGGAGTAAGAGGACCGGGAAACATCAGCCCCAGCATTTT | TRBV30 | NA | many | TRBJ1-5
CASSQDRTYRNQPQHF | TGCGCCAGCAGCCAAGATCGGACGTACCGCAATCAGCCCCAGCATTTT | TRBV4-3 | NA | many | TRBJ1-5
CASSQDETSPYEQYF | TGCGCCAGCAGCCAAGATGAGACGAGCCCCTACGAGCAGTACTTC | TRBV4-1 | NA | many | TRBJ2-7
CASRNPPTGDYYEQYF | TGTGCCAGCAGAAACCCCCCGACAGGTGACTACTACGAGCAGTACTTC | TRBV6-5 | NA | NA | TRBJ2-7
CASSPPGTDEQYF | TGCGCCAGCAGCCCCCCGGGGACAGATGAGCAGTACTTC | TRBV4-3 | TRBD1 | many | TRBJ2-7
CSARDSRGGEGFF | TGCAGTGCTAGAGATAGTCGAGGGGGCGAAGGTTTCTTT | TRBV20-1 | TRBD1 | many | TRBJ1-1
CASSGTGPKSGANVLTF | TGTGCCAGCAGCGGCACGGGACCGAAGTCTGGGGCCAACGTCCTGACTTTC | TRBV9 | NA | many | TRBJ2-6
CASSPRGAGVTDTQYF | TGTGCCAGCAGCCCCCGGGGAGCGGGGGTCACAGATACGCAGTATTTT | TRBV11-2 | TRBD2 | many | TRBJ2-3
CASSLTGMVAEAFF | TGCGCCAGCAGCCTGACAGGGATGGTCGCTGAAGCTTTCTTT | TRBV5-1 | TRBD1 | many | TRBJ1-1